Each of the 22 T cell receptor beta chains below was sequenced from the same sample in a study of T cell repertoires in cytomegalovirus infection. TCRdb independently ran MiXCR on the reads; one entry per CDR3 protein. The sample lists roughly 600,000 distinct CDR3 sequences; 20% to 30% were seen once. The sample was CD8+ T cells from PBMCs. Every receptor here comes from a human donor in good health (CMV status not recorded). Some clones in this sample may be carry-over from other donors' samples.

This clonotype showed up many times. The chain carries TRBV7-2 and TRBJ2-3; D is unclear. Germline values: CDR1 SGHTA, CDR2 FQGNSA. Trimming removed 5 bases from V and 3 bases from J, with 6 bases in between. This CDR3 comprises 12 residues. The CDR3 spells CASSDGTDTQYF. The CDR3 bases are TGTGCCAGCAGCGACGGTACAGATACGCAGTATTTT.

This clonotype was picked up a small number of times. The J gene is TRBJ2-7, the V gene TRBV12-5, with D possibly TRBD2 on 6 matching bases. The CDR3 loop spans 13 amino acids. V was clipped by 7 bases and J by 4 bases, with 14 bases between them. CDR1 and CDR2 (germline): LGHNT, FRNRAP. CDR3 nucleotides: TGTGCTAGTGCTCTTTTGCGGGATTACGAGCAGTACTTC. Translating gives CASALLRDYEQYF.

The sample holds one count of this clonotype. The gene calls are TRBV6-5 and TRBJ2-5, with D perhaps TRBD2 (7 bases). Looked up from germline, CDR1 is MNHEY and CDR2 is SVGAGI. CDR3 length: 15 amino acids. Trimming shortened V by 7 bases and J by 1 base, and 16 bases separated the two germline ends. The DNA of the CDR3 is TGTGCCAGCACCCCCGGTGGGGGGGCCCAAGAGACCCAGTACTTC. Encoded protein: CASTPGGGAQETQYF.

CDR3 residues: CASSFSGGVGETQYF. Here the CDR3 DNA reads TGTGCCAGCAGCTTTAGCGGGGGGGTCGGAGAGACCCAGTACTTC. The V gene is TRBV7-2, the J gene TRBJ2-5, with 11 bases aligning to TRBD2. Losses at the gene ends were 3 bases for V and 4 bases for J; bases not matched to a gene: 4. This CDR3 comprises 15 residues. Germline V gene sequence: CDR1 SGHTA, CDR2 FQGNSA.

V gene TRBV10-3 combines with J gene TRBJ2-7; D possibly uses TRBD1 or TRBD2 (5 bases each). Per the germline V gene, CDR1 is ENHRY and CDR2 is SYGVKD. The V end lost 4 bases, the J end lost 3 bases, and 7 bases lay between the germline ends. This CDR3 is built from 12 residues. The CDR3, as DNA: TGTGCCATCAGTGGGGACCTCTACGAGCAGTACTTC. It translates to CAISGDLYEQYF.

V gene TRBV23-1 combines with J gene TRBJ1-3; D unclear. TRBV23-1 is an ORF for which the function is uncertain. There are 15 residues in the CDR3. V was cut by 10 bases and J by 0 bases, with 16 bases left in between. The CDR3 sequence is CATRASTYSGNTIYF. CDR3 nucleotide sequence: TGCGCCACAAGGGCCTCCACGTACTCTGGAAACACCATATATTTT.

The rearrangement joins TRBV29-1 to TRBJ2-5, with D perhaps assigned TRBD1 or TRBD2 (5 bases each). The CDR3 contains 16 residues. The ends were cut back, 5 bases at V and 7 bases at J, with 26 bases in the middle. CDR1 is SQVTM, CDR2 ANQGSEA, per germline. The CDR3, as DNA: TGCAGCGTTTTGCTGGGACGCTCAACTACCCGGGGGACCCAGTACTTC. Amino acids: CSVLLGRSTTRGTQYF.

This clonotype has at least ten counts. This rearrangement joins TRBV7-2 to TRBJ2-1, with 8 bases aligning to TRBD2. The germline V gene has CDR1 SGHTA and CDR2 FQGNSA. This CDR3 is 15 amino acids long. V trimming: 0 bases; J trimming: 7 bases; junction bases outside the gene matches: 5. As DNA, the CDR3 is TGTGCCAGCAGCTTAGCGCGGGGCGGGGGGAATGAGCAGTTCTTC. Its translation: CASSLARGGGNEQFF. The entire variable domain, with the rest obtained from reference TRBV7-2 and TRBJ2-1, is as follows: GAGVSQSPSNKVTEKGKDVELRCDPISGHTALYWYRQSLGQGLEFLIYFQGNSAPDKSGLPSDRFSAERTGGSVSTLTIQRTQQEDSAVYLCASSLARGGGNEQFFGPGTRLTVL.

There are many counts of this clonotype. The chain employs TRBV7-6 and TRBJ2-2, with D perhaps matching TRBD1 or TRBD2 (6 bases each). V gave up 4 bases and J gave up 3 bases, with 12 bases separating them. The CDR3 consists of 15 residues. The germline V gene encodes CDR1 SGHVS and CDR2 FNYEAQ. CDR3 DNA: TGTGCCAGCAGCTCTGGGGGGCGGTACACCGGGGAGCTGTTTTTT. Translated, it gives CASSSGGRYTGELFF.

This clonotype was seen many times. The rearrangement uses TRBV7-6 and TRBJ2-7; a possible D gene is TRBD1 (6 bases). Per the germline V gene, CDR1 is SGHVS and CDR2 is FNYEAQ. This CDR3 has 14 residues. V was shortened by 5 bases and J by 4 bases, with 15 bases between the two germline ends. The DNA of the CDR3 is TGTGCCAGCAGCCTCCGGGACAATGAATACGAGCAGTACTTC. This sequence encodes CASSLRDNEYEQYF.

The sample holds many counts of this clonotype. V is TRBV19 and J is TRBJ2-1; D is perhaps TRBD2 (6 bases). This CDR3 has 15 residues. With 4 bases removed from V and 4 bases from J, the gap between germline ends came to 14 bases. Germline V CDR1 and CDR2: LNHDA, SQIVND (reference sequence). The CDR3 protein is CASSTGRGRYNEQFF. The DNA of the CDR3 is TGTGCCAGTAGTACGGGACGAGGGAGGTACAATGAGCAGTTCTTC.

The gene calls are TRBV29-1 and TRBJ2-2, with 9 bases aligning to TRBD1. Germline CDR1 and CDR2: SQVTM and ANQGSEA. After removal of 7 bases from V and 4 bases from J, the junction contained 4 bases not matched to a gene. The CDR3 has 13 amino acids. CDR3 sequence: CSGRDRVTGELFF. The CDR3 nucleotides are TGCAGCGGTAGGGACAGGGTCACCGGGGAGCTGTTTTTT.

In the case of this clonotype: At one boundary the junction diverges from the germline segment, which might be a read error. The gene calls are TRBV2 and TRBJ2-1; no reliable D call. Germline loops: CDR1 SNHLY, CDR2 FYNNEI. CDR3 length: 15 amino acids. Written as DNA, the CDR3 is TGTGCCAGCAGTGACACCAGAGCGAACTACAATAAGCAGTTCTTC. Translating gives CASSDTRANYNKQFF.

There are many counts of this clonotype. This chain links TRBV7-9 with TRBJ2-3, with 8 bases identical to TRBD2. J was trimmed by 1 base and V by 3 bases; bases with no gene match: 9. The CDR3 extends over 17 amino acids. From germline, CDR1 is SEHNR and CDR2 FQNEAQ (reference sequence). CDR3 bases: TGTGCCAGCAGCTTTCTCGGAGTTAGCGGGGGCACAGATACGCAGTATTTT. It yields the protein CASSFLGVSGGTDTQYF.

This clonotype appeared a few times. This chain joins TRBV6-2 or TRBV6-3 and TRBJ1-1; possibly TRBD1 for D (6 bases). Germline lookup yields CDR1 MNHEY and CDR2 SVGEGT. Trimming stripped 5 bases from V and 0 bases from J, with 16 bases between. CDR3 length: 16 amino acids. DNA of the CDR3: TGTGCCAGCAGTCTTGATTCCGGGACATTGAACACTGAAGCTTTCTTT. Protein product: CASSLDSGTLNTEAFF.

This clonotype was found many times. V is TRBV7-2 and J is TRBJ2-7; 7 bases line up with TRBD1. The CDR3 runs 15 residues. In germline, CDR1 is SGHTA, CDR2 FQGNSA. The V segment lost 6 bases and the J segment 3 bases; nucleotides outside the gene matches: 11. The CDR3 reads CASREPGTAYYEQYF. The CDR3 DNA follows: TGTGCCAGCAGAGAACCCGGGACAGCATACTACGAGCAGTACTTC.

The genes are TRBV7-9 and TRBJ2-1; D may match TRBD1 or TRBD2 (6 bases each). Trimming took 5 bases from V and 8 from J, leaving 13 bases between them. The CDR3 is 13 amino acids. CDR1 is SEHNR, CDR2 FQNEAQ, per germline (reference sequence). CDR3 in DNA: TGTGCCAGCAGCGAGCCGGGGGCGTATGAGCAGTTCTTC. It encodes CASSEPGAYEQFF.

In this sample, this clonotype turned up a few times. The chain recombines TRBV7-9 with TRBJ2-7; unclear D gene. The CDR3 runs 13 residues. Per the germline V gene, CDR1 is SEHNR and CDR2 is FQNEAQ (reference sequence). The V end was cut by 2 bases, the J end by 2 bases, with 7 bases between. The CDR3 coding sequence is TGTGCCAGCAGCTTACCGCGGACCTACGAGCAGTACTTC. This translates into CASSLPRTYEQYF.

The J gene is TRBJ2-5, the V gene TRBV4-2; 7 bases line up with TRBD1. The germline gives CDR1 LGHNA, CDR2 YNFKEQ. J was trimmed by 5 bases and V by 3 bases; bases with no gene match: 12. CDR3 size: 16 residues. Here the CDR3 DNA reads TGTGCCAGCAGCCACGGACCGGGACAGCAAATGGAGACCCAGTACTTC. Its translation: CASSHGPGQQMETQYF.

This clonotype was found a few times. The chain recombines TRBV9 with TRBJ2-6; a weak D match, TRBD2 (5 bases). CDR3 size: 18 residues. Trimming removed 4 bases from V and 0 bases from J, with 17 bases in between. Germline assignment: CDR1 SGDLS and CDR2 YYNGEE. The CDR3 is CASSLALTRSSGANVLTF. The CDR3 DNA follows: TGTGCCAGCAGCCTAGCCCTAACACGGAGCTCTGGGGCCAACGTCCTGACTTTC.

This clonotype has a handful of counts. The V gene is TRBV3-1, the J gene TRBJ1-2, with D perhaps matching TRBD1 (5 bases). The CDR3 covers 13 residues. V lost 5 bases, J lost 3 bases, and 10 bases lay in between. The germline V gene has CDR1 LGHDT and CDR2 YNNKEL (reference sequence). The CDR3 here is CASSKTDYYGYTF. In nucleotides, the CDR3 is TGTGCCAGCAGCAAGACAGACTACTATGGCTACACCTTC.

Many counts were recorded for this clonotype. The V call is TRBV7-2, the J call TRBJ2-3; TRBD2 matches at 7 bases. V dropped 5 bases and J dropped 0; count of bases not matched to a gene: 2. The CDR3 length is 14 residues. The germline gives CDR1 SGHTA, CDR2 FQGNSA. CDR3 sequence: CASSRGGSTDTQYF. CDR3 nucleotide sequence: TGTGCCAGCAGCCGCGGGGGTAGCACAGATACGCAGTATTTT.